This TCR beta chain was retrieved from a study of blood T cells in healthy people across ages. For the study at large: With template switching, about one barcoded beta molecule was captured per two T cells.

Primers used in a second PCR of about 6 to 11 cycles were a sample-barcoded 5' primer and a J-beta primer mix. TCRdb called the 5' RACE reads again in MiXCR, with one record for every CDR3 protein. Counted here are roughly 1.4 million distinct CDR3 sequences, roughly 64% occurring once; the ten biggest clones make up 6.5% to 8%. As to this clonotype: Its cognate antigen is unknown.

Those donating, healthy Caucasian individuals from Russia, were aged roughly 6 to 100. Study-wide findings and caveats: In older individuals, TCR beta diversity per million T cells was lower, falling roughly linearly with age. Higher naive T cell percentage went strongly together with higher TCR beta diversity.

The sequenced sample consisted of blood. The TCR comes from a man aged 18 to 29 in good health.

DNA of the CDR3: TGTGCCACCAGTGTAGGGACTAGCGGCGAAGAGACCCAGTACTTC. It translates to CATSVGTSGEETQYF. The chain is built from TRBV24-1 and TRBJ2-7, with 11 bases fitting TRBD2. The tail of the sequence fits TRBJ2-5 better, so the J call may be wrong. In germline, CDR1 is KGHDR, CDR2 SFDVKD. The CDR3 spans 15 residues.